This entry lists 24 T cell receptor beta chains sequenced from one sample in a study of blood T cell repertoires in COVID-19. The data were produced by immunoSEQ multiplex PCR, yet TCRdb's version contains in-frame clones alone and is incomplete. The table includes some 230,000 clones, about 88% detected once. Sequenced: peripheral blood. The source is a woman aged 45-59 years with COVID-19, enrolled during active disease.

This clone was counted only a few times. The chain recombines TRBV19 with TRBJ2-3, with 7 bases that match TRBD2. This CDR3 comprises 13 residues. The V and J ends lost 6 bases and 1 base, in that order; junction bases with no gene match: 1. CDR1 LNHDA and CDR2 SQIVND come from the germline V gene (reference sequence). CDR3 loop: CASRRGGTDTQYF. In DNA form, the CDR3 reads TGTGCCAGTAGACGGGGGGGCACAGATACGCAGTATTTT.

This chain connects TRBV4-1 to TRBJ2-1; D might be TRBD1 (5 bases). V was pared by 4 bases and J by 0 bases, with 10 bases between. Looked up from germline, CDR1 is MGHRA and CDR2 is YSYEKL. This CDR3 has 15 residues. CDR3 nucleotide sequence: TGCGCCAGCAGCCCGACAGCCAGCTCCTACAATGAGCAGTTCTTC. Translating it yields CASSPTASSYNEQFF.

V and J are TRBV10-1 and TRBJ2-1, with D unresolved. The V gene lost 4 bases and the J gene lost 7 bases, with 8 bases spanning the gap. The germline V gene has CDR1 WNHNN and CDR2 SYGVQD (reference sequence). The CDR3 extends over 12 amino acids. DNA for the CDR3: TGCGCCAGCAGTGGAGGTAGAAATGAGCAGTTCTTC. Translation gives CASSGGRNEQFF.

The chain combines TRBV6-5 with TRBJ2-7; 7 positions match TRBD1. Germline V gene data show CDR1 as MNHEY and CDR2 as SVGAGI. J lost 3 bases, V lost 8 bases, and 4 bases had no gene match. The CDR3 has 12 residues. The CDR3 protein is CASGTVGYEQYF. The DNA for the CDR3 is TGTGCCAGCGGGACAGTTGGCTACGAGCAGTACTTC.

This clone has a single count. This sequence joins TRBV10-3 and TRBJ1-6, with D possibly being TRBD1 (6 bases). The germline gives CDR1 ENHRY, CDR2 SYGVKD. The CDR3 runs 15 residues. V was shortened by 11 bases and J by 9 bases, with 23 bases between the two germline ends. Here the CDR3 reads CASSTNRVKGSPLHF. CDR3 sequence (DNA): TGTGCCTCATCCACCAACAGGGTAAAAGGTTCACCCCTCCACTTT.

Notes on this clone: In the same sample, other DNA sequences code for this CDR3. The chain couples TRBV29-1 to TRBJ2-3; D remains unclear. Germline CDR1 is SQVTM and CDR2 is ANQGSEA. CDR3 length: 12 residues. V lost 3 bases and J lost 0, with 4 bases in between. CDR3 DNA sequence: TGCAGCGTTGAGGCTAGCACAGATACGCAGTATTTT. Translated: CSVEASTDTQYF.

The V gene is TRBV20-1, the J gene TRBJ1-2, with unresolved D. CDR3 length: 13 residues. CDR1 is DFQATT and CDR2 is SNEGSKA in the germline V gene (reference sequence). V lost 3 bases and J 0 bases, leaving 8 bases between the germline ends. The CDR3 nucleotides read TGCAGTGCTAGTACAGCCTCTAACTATGGCTACACCTTC. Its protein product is CSASTASNYGYTF.

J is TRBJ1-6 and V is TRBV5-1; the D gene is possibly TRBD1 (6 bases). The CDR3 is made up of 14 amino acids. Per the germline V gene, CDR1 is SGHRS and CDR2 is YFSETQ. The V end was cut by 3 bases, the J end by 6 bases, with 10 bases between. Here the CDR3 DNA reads TGCGCCAGCAGCTCGGGACAACCTAATTCACCCCTCCACTTT. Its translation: CASSSGQPNSPLHF. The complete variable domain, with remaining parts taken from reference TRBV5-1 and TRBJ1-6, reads KAGVTQTPRYLIKTRGQQVTLSCSPISGHRSVSWYQQTPGQGLQFLFEYFSETQRNKGNFPGRFSGRQFSNSRSEMNVSTLELGDSALYLCASSSGQPNSPLHFGNGTRLTVT.

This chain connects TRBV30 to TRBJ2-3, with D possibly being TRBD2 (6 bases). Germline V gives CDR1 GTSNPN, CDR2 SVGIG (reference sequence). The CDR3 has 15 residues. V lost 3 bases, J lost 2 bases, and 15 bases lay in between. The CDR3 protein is CAWRAGLGLTDTQYF. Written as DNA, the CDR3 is TGTGCCTGGAGGGCGGGACTCGGGCTCACAGATACGCAGTATTTT.

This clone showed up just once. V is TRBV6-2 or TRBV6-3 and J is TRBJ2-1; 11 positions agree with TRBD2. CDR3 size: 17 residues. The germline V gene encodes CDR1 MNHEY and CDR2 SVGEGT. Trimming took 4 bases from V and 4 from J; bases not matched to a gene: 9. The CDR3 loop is CASSSAPSGGTYNEQFF. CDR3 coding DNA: TGTGCCAGCAGTTCCGCTCCTAGCGGGGGGACATACAATGAGCAGTTCTTC.

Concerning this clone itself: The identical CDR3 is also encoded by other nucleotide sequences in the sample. In DNA, the CDR3 is TGTGCCAGTAGTATGGGGGCGCGGGAGACCCAGTACTTC. It is translated as CASSMGARETQYF. J is TRBJ2-5 and V is TRBV19; D might be TRBD1 (6 bases). The germline V gene encodes CDR1 LNHDA and CDR2 SQIVND (reference sequence). The CDR3 covers 13 residues. V lost 3 bases and J 5 bases, leaving 10 bases between the germline ends.

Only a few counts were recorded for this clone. DNA of the CDR3: TGTGCCAGCAGCTTCGAACCAGGGGGCGGGCGAGCTGAAGCTTTCTTT. The encoded protein is CASSFEPGGGRAEAFF. The gene calls are TRBV7-9 and TRBJ1-1; TRBD1 aligns across 8 bases. The V gene end was trimmed by 3 bases and the J gene end by 6 bases; junction bases not matched to a gene: 12. There are 16 residues in the CDR3. Germline values: CDR1 SEHNR, CDR2 FQNEAQ (reference sequence).

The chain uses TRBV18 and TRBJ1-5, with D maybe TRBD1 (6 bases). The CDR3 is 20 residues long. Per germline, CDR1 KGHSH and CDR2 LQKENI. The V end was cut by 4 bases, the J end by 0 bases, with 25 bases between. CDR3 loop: CASSRRRLGHGPFSNQPQHF. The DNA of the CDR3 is TGTGCCAGCTCACGCCGGAGGCTGGGACATGGCCCCTTTAGCAATCAGCCCCAGCATTTT.

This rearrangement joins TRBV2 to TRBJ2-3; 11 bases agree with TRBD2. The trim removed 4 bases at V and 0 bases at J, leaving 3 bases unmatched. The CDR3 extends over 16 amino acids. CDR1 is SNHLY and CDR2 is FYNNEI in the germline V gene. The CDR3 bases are TGTGCCAGCAGTGCGACTAGCGGGGCTAGCACAGATACGCAGTATTTT. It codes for CASSATSGASTDTQYF. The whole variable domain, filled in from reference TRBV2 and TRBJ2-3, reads EPEVTQTPSHQVTQMGQEVILRCVPISNHLYFYWYRQILGQKVEFLVSFYNNEISEKSEIFDDQFSVERPDGSNFTLKIRSTKLEDSAMYFCASSATSGASTDTQYFGPGTRLTVL.

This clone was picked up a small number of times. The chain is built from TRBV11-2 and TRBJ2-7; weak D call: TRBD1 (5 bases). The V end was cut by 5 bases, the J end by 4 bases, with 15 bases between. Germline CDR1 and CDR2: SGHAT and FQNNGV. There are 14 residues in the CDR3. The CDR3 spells CASSIVVGAYEQYF. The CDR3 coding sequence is TGTGCCAGCAGCATAGTCGTAGGGGCTTACGAGCAGTACTTC.

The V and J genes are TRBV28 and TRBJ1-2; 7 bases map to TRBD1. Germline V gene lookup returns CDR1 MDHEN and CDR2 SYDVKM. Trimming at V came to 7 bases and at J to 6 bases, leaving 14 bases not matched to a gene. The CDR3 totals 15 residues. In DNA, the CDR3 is TGTGCCAGCACCCCTCCGGACAGGAGTTTGAATGGCTACACCTTC. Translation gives CASTPPDRSLNGYTF.

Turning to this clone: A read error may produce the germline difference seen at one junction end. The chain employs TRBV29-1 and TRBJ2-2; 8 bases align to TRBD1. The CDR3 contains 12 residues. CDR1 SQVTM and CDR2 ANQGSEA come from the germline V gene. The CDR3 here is CIGQGVGGELFF. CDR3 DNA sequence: TGTATCGGACAGGGCGTAGGCGGGGAGCTGTTTTTT.

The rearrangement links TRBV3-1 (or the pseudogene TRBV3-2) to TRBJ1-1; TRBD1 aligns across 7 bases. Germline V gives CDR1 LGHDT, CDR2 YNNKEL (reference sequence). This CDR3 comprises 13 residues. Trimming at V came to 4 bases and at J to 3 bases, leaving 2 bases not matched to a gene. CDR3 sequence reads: CASSPRGDTEAFF. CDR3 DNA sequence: TGTGCCAGCAGCCCCAGGGGGGACACTGAAGCTTTCTTT.

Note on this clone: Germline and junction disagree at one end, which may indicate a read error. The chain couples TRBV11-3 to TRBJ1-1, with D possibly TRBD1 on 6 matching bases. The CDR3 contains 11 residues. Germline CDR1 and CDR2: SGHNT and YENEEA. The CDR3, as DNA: TGTGCCAGCAGCTCGGACAGCCCCGCCCGCTTT. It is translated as CASSSDSPARF.

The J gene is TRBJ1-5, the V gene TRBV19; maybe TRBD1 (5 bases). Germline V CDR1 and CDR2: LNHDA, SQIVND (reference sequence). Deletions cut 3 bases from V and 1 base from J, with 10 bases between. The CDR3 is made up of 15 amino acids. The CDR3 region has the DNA TGTGCCAGTAGTATGGCAGGGAAGAGCAATCAGCCCCAGCATTTT. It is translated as CASSMAGKSNQPQHF.

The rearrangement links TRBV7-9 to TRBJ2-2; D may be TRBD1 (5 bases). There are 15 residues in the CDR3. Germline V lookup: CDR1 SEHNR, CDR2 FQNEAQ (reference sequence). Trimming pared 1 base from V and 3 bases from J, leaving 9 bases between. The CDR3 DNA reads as TGTGCCAGCAGCTTAGAGGGGCTGGACACCGGGGAGCTGTTTTTT. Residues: CASSLEGLDTGELFF. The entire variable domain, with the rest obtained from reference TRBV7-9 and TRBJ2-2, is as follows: DTGVSQNPRHKITKRGQNVTFRCDPISEHNRLYWYRQTLGQGPEFLTYFQNEAQLEKSRLLSDRFSAERPKGSFSTLEIQRTEQGDSAMYLCASSLEGLDTGELFFGEGSRLTVL.

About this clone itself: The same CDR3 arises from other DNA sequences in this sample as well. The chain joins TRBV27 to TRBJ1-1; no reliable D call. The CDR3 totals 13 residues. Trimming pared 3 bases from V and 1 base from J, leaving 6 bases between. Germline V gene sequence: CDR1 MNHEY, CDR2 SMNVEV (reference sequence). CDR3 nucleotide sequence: TGTGCCAGCAGTTTGGCAGGGAACACTGAAGCTTTCTTT. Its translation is CASSLAGNTEAFF.

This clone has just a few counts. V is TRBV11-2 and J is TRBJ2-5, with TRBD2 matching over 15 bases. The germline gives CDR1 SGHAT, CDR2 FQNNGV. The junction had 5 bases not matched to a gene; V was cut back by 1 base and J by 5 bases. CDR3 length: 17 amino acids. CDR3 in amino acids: CASSLGTSGGAWETQYF. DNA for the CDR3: TGTGCCAGCAGCTTAGGGACTAGCGGGGGGGCCTGGGAGACCCAGTACTTC. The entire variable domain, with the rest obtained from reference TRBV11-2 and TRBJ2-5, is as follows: EAGVAQSPRYKIIEKRQSVAFWCNPISGHATLYWYQQILGQGPKLLIQFQNNGVVDDSQLPKDRFSAERLKGVDSTLKIQPAKLEDSAVYLCASSLGTSGGAWETQYFGPGTRLLVL.

CDR3 nucleotides: TGTGCCAGCAGCTTAGTATGGGGGAAGGGGGCCGATGGCTACACCTTC. This codes for CASSLVWGKGADGYTF. The rearrangement uses TRBV7-9 and TRBJ1-2; TRBD1 matches 7 bases. CDR3 size: 16 residues. Per the germline V gene, CDR1 is SEHNR and CDR2 is FQNEAQ (reference sequence). V lost 1 base to trimming and J lost 6 bases; unmatched junction nucleotides: 11.